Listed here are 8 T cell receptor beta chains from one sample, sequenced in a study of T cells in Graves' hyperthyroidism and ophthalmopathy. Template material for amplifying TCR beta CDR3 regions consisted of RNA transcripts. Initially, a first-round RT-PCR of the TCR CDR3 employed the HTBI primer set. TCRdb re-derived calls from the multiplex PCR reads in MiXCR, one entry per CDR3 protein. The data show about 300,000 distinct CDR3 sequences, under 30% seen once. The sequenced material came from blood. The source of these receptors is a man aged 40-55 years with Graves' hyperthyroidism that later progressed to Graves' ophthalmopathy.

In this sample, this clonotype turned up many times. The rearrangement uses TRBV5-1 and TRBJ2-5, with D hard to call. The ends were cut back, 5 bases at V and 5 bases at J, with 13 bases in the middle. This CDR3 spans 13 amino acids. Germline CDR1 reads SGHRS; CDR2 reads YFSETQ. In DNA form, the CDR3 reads TGCGCCAGCAGAACTCAGTCGGAGGAGACCCAGTACTTC. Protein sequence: CASRTQSEETQYF.

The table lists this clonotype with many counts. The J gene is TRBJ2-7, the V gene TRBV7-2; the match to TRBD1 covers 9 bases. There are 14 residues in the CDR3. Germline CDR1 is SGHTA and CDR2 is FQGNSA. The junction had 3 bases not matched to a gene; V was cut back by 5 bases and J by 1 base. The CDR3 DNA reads TGTGCCAGCAGCGGACAGGGGATTTCCTACGAGCAGTACTTC. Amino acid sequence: CASSGQGISYEQYF.

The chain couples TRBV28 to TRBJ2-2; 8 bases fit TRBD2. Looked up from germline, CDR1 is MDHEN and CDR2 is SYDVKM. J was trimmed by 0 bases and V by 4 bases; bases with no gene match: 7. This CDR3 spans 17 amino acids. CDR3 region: CASSWASGSANTGELFF. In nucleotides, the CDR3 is TGTGCCAGCAGTTGGGCAAGCGGGAGCGCGAACACCGGGGAGCTGTTTTTT.

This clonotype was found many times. CDR3 DNA sequence: TGTGCCAGCAGCTCCACATCCACATGGAACACCGGGGAGCTGTTTTTT. Translating it yields CASSSTSTWNTGELFF. The chain joins TRBV11-1 to TRBJ2-2; D is ambiguous. Trimming removed 4 bases at V and 1 base at J, with 13 bases between. The CDR3 covers 16 residues. Germline assignment: CDR1 SGHAT and CDR2 FQDESV (reference sequence).

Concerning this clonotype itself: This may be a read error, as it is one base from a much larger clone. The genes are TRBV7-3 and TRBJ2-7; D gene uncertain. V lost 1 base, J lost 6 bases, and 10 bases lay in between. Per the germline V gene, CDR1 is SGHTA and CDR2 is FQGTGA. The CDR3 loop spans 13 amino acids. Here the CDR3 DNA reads TGTGCCAGCAGCTTAATACATACCTGCGAGCAGTACTTC. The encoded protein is CASSLIHTCEQYF.

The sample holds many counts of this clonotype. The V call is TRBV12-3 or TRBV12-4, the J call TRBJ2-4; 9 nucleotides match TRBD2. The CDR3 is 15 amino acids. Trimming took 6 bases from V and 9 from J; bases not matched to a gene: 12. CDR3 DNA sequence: TGTGCCAGCAGGACTAGCGGCAAACCCGGGGGCATTCAGTACTTC. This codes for CASRTSGKPGGIQYF.

The DNA for the CDR3 is TGCAGCGTTTGGATTGAGGGGGTCTATGGCTACACCTTC. Protein sequence: CSVWIEGVYGYTF. This chain connects TRBV29-1 to TRBJ1-2, with D perhaps TRBD1 (6 bases). CDR3 size: 13 residues. The V end was cut by 5 bases, the J end by 4 bases, with 14 bases between. Germline V CDR1 and CDR2: SQVTM, ANQGSEA.

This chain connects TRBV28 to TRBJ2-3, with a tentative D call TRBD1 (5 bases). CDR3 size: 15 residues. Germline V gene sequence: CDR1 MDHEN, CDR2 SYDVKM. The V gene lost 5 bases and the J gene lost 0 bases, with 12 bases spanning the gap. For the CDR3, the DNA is TGTGCCAGCAGTCCCCTAGGGGCTAGCACAGATACGCAGTATTTT. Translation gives CASSPLGASTDTQYF.